This T cell receptor (beta chain) was sequenced during a study of blood T cells in healthy people across ages. This clonotype was seen only a few times. Its antigen is not known. Sequence at one end of the junction differs from germline and may be a read error. The use of a sample-barcoded 5' primer and a J-beta primer mix characterized a second PCR of 7 to 11 cycles. Each cDNA molecule, via a template-switch adaptor with 12 random nucleotides, was tagged. Each CDR3 protein gets one entry after TCRdb re-called the 5' RACE reads with MiXCR. The repertoire holds some 760,000 distinct CDR3 sequences, with roughly 25% as singletons. From germline, CDR1 is SGHDN and CDR2 FVKESK. CDR3 length: 17 amino acids. Broader study findings: When set beside aged donors, long-lived donors presented more naive CD4+ cells and higher diversity. No conclusive comparison of naive versus antigen-experienced cells was possible with unsorted PBMCs.

The same data also went into a second study, on T cells of mothers and their children. From that second work: Every mother produced more than 8.5 million TCR beta CDR3 reads, whereas every child provided 3 million to 3.5 million.

Input material: blood. The TCR comes from a boy aged 10-17 years in good health. The rearrangement uses TRBV14 and TRBJ1-4, with no clear D. Written as DNA, the CDR3 is TGTGCCAGCAGCCAAAGAAGGGCGGTTGCAACTAATGAAGAACTGTTTTTT. It codes for CASSQRRAVATNEELFF.